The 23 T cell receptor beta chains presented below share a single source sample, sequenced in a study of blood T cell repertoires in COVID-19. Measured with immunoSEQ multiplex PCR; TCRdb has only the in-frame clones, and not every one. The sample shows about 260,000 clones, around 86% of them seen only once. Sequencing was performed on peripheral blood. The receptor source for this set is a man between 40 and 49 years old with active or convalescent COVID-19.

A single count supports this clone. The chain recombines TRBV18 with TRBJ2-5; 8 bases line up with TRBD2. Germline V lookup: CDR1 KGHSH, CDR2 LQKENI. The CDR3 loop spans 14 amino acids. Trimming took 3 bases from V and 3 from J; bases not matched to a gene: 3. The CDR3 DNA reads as TGTGCCAGCTCACCTAGTAGCGGGGAAGAGACCCAGTACTTC. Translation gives CASSPSSGEETQYF.

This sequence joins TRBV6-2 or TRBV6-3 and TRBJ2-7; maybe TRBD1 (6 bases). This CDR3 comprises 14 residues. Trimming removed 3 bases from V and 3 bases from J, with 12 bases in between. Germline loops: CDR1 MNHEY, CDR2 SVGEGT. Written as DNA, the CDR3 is TGTGCCAGCAGTTATCGCCAGGGGCGCTACGAGCAGTACTTC. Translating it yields CASSYRQGRYEQYF.

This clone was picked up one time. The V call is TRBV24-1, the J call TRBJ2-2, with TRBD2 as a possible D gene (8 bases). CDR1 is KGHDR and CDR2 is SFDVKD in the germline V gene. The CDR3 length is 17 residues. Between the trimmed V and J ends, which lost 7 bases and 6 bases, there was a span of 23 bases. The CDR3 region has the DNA TGTGCCACCAGAACAAACTCCGGGACAGCGGGGGCCGGGGAGCTGTTTTTT. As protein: CATRTNSGTAGAGELFF.

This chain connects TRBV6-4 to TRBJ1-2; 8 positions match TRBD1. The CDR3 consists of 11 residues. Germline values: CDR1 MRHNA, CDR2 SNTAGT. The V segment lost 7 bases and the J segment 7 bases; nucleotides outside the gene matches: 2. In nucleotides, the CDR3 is TGTGCCAGCAAAGGACAGGGTGGCTACACCTTC. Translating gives CASKGQGGYTF.

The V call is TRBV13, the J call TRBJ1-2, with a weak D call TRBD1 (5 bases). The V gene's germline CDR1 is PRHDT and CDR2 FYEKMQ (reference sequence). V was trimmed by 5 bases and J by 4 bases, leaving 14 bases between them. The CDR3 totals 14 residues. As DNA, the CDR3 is TGTGCCAGCAGCACGAAGACAGCCACCTATGGCTACACCTTC. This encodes CASSTKTATYGYTF.

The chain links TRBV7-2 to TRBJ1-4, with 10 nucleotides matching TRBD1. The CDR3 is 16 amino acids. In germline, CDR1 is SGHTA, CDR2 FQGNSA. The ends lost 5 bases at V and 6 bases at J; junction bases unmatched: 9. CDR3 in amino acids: CASSPVFGTGDEKLFF. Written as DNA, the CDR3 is TGTGCCAGCAGCCCTGTATTCGGGACAGGGGATGAAAAACTGTTTTTT.

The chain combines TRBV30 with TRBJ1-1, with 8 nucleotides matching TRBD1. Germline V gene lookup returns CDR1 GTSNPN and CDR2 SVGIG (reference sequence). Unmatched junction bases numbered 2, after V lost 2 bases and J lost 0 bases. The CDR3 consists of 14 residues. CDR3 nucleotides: TGTGCCTGGAGTAGGACAGGGATGAACACTGAAGCTTTCTTT. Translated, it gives CAWSRTGMNTEAFF.

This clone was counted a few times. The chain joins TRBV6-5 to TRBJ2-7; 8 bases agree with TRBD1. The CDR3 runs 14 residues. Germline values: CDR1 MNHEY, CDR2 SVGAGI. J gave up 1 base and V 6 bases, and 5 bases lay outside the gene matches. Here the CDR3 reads CASRKGQGSYEQYF. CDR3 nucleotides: TGTGCCAGCAGAAAAGGACAGGGATCCTACGAGCAGTACTTC.

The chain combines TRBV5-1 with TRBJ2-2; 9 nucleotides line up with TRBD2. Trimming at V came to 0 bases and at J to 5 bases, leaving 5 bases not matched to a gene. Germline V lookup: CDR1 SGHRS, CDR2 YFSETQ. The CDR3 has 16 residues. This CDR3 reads CASSLAGGRDTGELFF. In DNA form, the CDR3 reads TGCGCCAGCAGCTTGGCCGGCGGGAGGGATACCGGGGAGCTGTTTTTT. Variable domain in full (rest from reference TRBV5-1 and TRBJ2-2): KAGVTQTPRYLIKTRGQQVTLSCSPISGHRSVSWYQQTPGQGLQFLFEYFSETQRNKGNFPGRFSGRQFSNSRSEMNVSTLELGDSALYLCASSLAGGRDTGELFFGEGSRLTVL.

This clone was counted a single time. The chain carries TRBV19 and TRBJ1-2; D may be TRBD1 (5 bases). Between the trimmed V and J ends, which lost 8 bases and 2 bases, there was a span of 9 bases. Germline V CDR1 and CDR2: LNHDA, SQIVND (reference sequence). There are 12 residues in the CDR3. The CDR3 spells CASGHSNYGYTF. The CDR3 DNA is TGTGCCAGTGGACATTCCAACTATGGCTACACCTTC.

The CDR3 here is CASTSNRVGNEQFF. CDR3 DNA: TGTGCCAGCACCAGTAACAGGGTCGGCAATGAGCAGTTCTTC. The chain links TRBV6-5 to TRBJ2-1, with TRBD1 as a possible D gene (6 bases). The CDR3 extends over 14 amino acids. The ends were cut back, 7 bases at V and 6 bases at J, with 16 bases in the middle. Germline CDR1 and CDR2: MNHEY and SVGAGI.

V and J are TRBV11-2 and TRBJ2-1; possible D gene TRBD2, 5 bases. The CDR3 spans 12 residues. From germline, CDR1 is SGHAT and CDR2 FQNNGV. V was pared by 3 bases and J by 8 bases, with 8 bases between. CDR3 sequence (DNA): TGTGCCAGCAGCTTTACCGGGGATGAGCAGTTCTTC. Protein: CASSFTGDEQFF.

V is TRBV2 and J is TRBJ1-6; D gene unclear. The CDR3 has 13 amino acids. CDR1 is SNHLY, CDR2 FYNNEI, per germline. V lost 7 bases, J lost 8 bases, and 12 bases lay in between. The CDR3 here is CASKEVQDSPLHF. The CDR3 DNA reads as TGTGCCAGCAAGGAGGTCCAGGATTCACCCCTCCACTTT.

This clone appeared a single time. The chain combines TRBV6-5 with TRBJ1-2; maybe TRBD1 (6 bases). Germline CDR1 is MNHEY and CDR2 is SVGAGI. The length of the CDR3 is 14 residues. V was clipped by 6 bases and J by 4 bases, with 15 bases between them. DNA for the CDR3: TGTGCCAGCAGCCCCAGGACAGAAGGCTATGGCTACACCTTC. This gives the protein CASSPRTEGYGYTF.

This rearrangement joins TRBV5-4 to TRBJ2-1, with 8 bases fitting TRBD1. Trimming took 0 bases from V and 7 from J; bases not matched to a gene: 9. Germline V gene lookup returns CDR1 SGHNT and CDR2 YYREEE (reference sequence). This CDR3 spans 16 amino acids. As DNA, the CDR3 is TGTGCCAGCAGCTTGGAAAGGTCACAGGGGGTAAATGAGCAGTTCTTC. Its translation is CASSLERSQGVNEQFF.

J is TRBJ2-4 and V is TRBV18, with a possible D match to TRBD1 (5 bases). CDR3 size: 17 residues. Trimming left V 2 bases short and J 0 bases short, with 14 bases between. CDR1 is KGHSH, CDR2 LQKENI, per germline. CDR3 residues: CASSPRGSNIAKNIQYF. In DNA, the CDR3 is TGTGCCAGCTCACCAAGGGGCAGTAACATAGCCAAAAACATTCAGTACTTC.

The CDR3 bases are TGTGCCAGCAGCGGGACAGGGGGCAGTACCGGGGAGCTGTTTTTT. It yields the protein CASSGTGGSTGELFF. The J gene is TRBJ2-2, the V gene TRBV9; 11 nucleotides line up with TRBD1. The trim removed 3 bases at V and 5 bases at J, leaving 3 bases unmatched. The germline gives CDR1 SGDLS, CDR2 YYNGEE. The CDR3 has 15 residues. The whole variable domain, filled in from reference TRBV9 and TRBJ2-2, reads DSGVTQTPKHLITATGQRVTLRCSPRSGDLSVYWYQQSLDQGLQFLIQYYNGEERAKGNILERFSAQQFPDLHSELNLSSLELGDSALYFCASSGTGGSTGELFFGEGSRLTVL.

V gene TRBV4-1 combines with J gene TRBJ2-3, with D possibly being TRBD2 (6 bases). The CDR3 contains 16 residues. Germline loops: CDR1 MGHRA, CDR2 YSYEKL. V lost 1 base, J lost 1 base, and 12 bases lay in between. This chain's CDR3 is CASSQVWAGRTDTQYF. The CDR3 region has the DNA TGCGCCAGCAGCCAAGTCTGGGCGGGGCGCACAGATACGCAGTATTTT.

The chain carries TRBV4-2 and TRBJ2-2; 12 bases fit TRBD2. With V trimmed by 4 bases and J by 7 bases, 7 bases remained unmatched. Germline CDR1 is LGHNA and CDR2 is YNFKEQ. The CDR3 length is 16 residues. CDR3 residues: CASSPGLAGFRGELFF. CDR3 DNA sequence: TGTGCCAGCAGCCCGGGACTAGCGGGTTTCCGCGGGGAGCTGTTTTTT.

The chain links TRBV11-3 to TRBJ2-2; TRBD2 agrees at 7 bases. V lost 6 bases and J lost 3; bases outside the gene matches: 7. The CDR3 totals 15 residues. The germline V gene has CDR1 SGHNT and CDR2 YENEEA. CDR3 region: CASRLIAGDTGELFF. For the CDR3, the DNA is TGTGCCAGCAGGTTAATCGCGGGGGACACCGGGGAGCTGTTTTTT.

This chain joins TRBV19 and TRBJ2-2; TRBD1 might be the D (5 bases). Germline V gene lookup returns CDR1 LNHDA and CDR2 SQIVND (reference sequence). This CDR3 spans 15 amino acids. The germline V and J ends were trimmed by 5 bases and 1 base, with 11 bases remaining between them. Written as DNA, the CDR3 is TGTGCCAGTAGTCCGAATACAGGGAACACCGGGGAGCTGTTTTTT. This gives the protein CASSPNTGNTGELFF.

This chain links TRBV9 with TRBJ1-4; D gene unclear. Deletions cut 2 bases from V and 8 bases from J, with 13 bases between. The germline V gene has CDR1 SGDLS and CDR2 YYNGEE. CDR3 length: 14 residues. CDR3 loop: CASSVSGPPEKLFF. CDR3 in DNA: TGTGCCAGCAGCGTTAGTGGGCCGCCGGAAAAACTGTTTTTT.

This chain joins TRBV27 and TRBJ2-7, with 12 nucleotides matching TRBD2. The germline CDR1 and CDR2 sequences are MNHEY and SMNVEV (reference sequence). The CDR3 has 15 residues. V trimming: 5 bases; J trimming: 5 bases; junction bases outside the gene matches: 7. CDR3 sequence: CASSRLAGEGNEQYF. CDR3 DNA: TGTGCCAGCAGTAGACTAGCGGGGGAAGGAAACGAGCAGTACTTC.